The sequence of this T cell receptor beta chain was determined in a study of neurological immune-mediated disorders. Time point: technical triplicate 2. The starting material, 2 million PBMCs stored at -80 C, gave rise to the unsorted libraries. The authors made cDNA by 5'RACE with 10-nucleotide random UMIs. The yield of each sequencing run was over 160 million TCR-beta sequences from 15-18 subjects. TCRdb passed the 5' RACE reads through MiXCR, listing each CDR3 protein once. The data show under 70,000 distinct CDR3 sequences, 24% seen once. Sequencing was done on a sample of PBMCs. The TCR was taken from a man aged 55-75 years with HTLV-1-associated myelopathy (HAM/TSP).

CDR3 loop: CASSLEGGPTSSEQYF. CDR3 DNA: TGCGCCAGCAGCTTGGAGGGCGGCCCGACTAGCTCCGAGCAGTACTTC. The gene calls are TRBV5-1 and TRBJ2-7; TRBD2 matches at 7 bases. The length of the CDR3 is 16 residues. CDR1 is SGHRS, CDR2 YFSETQ, per germline. J was trimmed by 6 bases and V by 0 bases; bases with no gene match: 12.